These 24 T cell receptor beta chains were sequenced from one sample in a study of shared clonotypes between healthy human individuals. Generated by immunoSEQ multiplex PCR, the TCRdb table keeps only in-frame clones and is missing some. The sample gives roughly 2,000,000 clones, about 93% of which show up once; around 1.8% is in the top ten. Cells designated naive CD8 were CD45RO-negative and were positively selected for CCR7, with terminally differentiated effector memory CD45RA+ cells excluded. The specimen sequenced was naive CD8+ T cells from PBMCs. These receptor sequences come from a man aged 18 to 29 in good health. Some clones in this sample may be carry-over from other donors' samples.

CDR3 protein: CAISASEGEPTNEKLFF. As DNA, the CDR3 is TGTGCCATCAGTGCCTCCGAGGGGGAACCAACTAATGAAAAACTGTTTTTT. J is TRBJ1-4 and V is TRBV10-3; a possible D gene is TRBD1 (6 bases). The length of the CDR3 is 17 residues. In germline, CDR1 is ENHRY, CDR2 SYGVKD. Trimming removed 4 bases at V and 0 bases at J, with 15 bases between.

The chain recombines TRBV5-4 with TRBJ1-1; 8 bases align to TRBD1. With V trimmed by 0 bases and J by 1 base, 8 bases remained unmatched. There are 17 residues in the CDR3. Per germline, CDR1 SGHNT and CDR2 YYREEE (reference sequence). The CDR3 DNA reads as TGTGCCAGCAGCTTGGTAGGTGCAGGGGGCTGGAACACTGAAGCTTTCTTT. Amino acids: CASSLVGAGGWNTEAFF.

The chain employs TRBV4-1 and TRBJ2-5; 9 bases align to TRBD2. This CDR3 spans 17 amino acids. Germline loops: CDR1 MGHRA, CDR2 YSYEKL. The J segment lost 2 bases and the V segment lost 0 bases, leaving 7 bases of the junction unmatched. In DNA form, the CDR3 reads TGCGCCAGCAGCCAAGAGGTGACTAGCGGAACTCAAGAGACCCAGTACTTC. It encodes CASSQEVTSGTQETQYF.

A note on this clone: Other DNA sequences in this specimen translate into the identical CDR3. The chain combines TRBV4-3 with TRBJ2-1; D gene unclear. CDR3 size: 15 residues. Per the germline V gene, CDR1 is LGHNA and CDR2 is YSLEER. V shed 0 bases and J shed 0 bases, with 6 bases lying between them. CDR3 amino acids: CASSQDRSSYNEQFF. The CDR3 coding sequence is TGCGCCAGCAGCCAAGACAGAAGCTCCTACAATGAGCAGTTCTTC.

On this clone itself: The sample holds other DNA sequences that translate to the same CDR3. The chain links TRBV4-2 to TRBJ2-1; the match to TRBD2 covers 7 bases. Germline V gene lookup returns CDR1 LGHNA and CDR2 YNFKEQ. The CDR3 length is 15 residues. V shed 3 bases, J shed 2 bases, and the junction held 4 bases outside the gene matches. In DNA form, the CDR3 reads TGTGCCAGCAGCCAGGCTAGCGGTACCTACAATGAGCAGTTCTTC. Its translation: CASSQASGTYNEQFF.

The CDR3: CASSTSGTAYEQYF. CDR3 nucleotide sequence: TGTGCCAGCAGTACCTCCGGGACAGCCTACGAGCAGTACTTC. The genes are TRBV6-5 and TRBJ2-7; 7 nucleotides line up with TRBD1. After removal of 5 bases from V and 2 bases from J, the junction contained 6 bases not matched to a gene. The CDR3 is 14 amino acids. CDR1 is MNHEY and CDR2 is SVGAGI in the germline V gene.

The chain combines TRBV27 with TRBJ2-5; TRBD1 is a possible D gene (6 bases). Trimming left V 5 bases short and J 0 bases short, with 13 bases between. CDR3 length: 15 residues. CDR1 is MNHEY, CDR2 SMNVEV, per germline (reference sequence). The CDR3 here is CASSARTAHQETQYF. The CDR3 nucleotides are TGTGCCAGCAGTGCAAGGACAGCTCACCAAGAGACCCAGTACTTC.

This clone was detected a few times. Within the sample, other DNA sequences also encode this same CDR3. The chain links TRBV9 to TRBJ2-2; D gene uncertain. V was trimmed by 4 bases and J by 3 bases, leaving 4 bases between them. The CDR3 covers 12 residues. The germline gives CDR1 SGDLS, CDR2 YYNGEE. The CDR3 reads CASSLYTGELFF. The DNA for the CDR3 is TGTGCCAGCAGCCTATACACCGGGGAGCTGTTTTTT.

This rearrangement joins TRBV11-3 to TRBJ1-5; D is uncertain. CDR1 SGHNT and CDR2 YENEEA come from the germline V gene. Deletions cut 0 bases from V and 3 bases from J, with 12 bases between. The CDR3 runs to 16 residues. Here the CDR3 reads CASSLDGPKNNQPQHF. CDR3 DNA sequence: TGTGCCAGCAGCTTAGATGGGCCAAAAAACAATCAGCCCCAGCATTTT. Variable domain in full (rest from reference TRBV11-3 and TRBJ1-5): EAGVVQSPRYKIIEKKQPVAFWCNPISGHNTLYWYLQNLGQGPELLIRYENEEAVDDSQLPKDRFSAERLKGVDSTLKIQPAELGDSAVYLCASSLDGPKNNQPQHFGDGTRLSIL.

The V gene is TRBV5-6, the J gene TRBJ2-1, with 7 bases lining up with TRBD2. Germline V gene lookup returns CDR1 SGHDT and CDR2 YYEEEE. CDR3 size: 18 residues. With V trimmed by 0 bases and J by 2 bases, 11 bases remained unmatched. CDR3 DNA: TGTGCCAGCAGCTTGGCCGGTGGTAGCGGGTATACCTACAATGAGCAGTTCTTC. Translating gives CASSLAGGSGYTYNEQFF.

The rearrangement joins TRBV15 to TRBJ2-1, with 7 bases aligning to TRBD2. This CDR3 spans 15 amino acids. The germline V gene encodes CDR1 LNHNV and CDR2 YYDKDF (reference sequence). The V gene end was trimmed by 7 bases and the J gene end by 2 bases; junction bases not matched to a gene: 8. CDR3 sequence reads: CATTSGRGPYNEQFF. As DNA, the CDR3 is TGTGCCACCACTAGCGGAAGAGGCCCCTACAATGAGCAGTTCTTC. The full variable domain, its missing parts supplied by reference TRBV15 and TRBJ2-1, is DAMVIQNPRYQVTQFGKPVTLSCSQTLNHNVMYWYQQKSSQAPKLLFHYYDKDFNNEADTPDNFQSRRPNTSFCFLDIRSPGLGDTAMYLCATTSGRGPYNEQFFGPGTRLTVL.

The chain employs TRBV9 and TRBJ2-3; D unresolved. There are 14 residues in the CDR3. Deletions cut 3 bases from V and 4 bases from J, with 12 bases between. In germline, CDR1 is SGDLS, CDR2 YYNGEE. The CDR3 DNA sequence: TGTGCCAGCAGCGCCCGGACCGAGGCAGATACGCAGTATTTT. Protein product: CASSARTEADTQYF.

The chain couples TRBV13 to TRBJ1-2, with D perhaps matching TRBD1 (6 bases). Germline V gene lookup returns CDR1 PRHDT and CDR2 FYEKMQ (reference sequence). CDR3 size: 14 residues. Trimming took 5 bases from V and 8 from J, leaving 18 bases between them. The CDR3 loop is CASSEGQLVTGYTF. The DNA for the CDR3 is TGTGCCAGCAGCGAAGGACAGTTGGTAACAGGCTACACCTTC.

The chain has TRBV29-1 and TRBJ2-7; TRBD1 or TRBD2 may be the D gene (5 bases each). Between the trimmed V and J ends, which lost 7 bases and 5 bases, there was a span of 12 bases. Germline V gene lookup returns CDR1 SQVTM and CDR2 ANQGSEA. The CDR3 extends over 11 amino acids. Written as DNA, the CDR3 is TGCAGCGCGATGGGACCCCACGAGCAGTACTTC. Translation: CSAMGPHEQYF.

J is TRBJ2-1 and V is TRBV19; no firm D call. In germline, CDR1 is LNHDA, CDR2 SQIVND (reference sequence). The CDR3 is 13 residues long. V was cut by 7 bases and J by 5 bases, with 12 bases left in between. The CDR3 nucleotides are TGTGCCAGTACTCATGTAACGGACAATGAGCAGTTCTTC. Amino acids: CASTHVTDNEQFF.

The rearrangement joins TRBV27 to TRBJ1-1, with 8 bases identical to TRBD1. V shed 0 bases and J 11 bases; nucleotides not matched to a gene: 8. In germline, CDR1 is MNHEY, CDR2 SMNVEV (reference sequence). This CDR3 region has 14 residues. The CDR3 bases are TGTGCCAGCAGTTTATCGAAAAGGACAGGGAGGGCTTTCTTT. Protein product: CASSLSKRTGRAFF.

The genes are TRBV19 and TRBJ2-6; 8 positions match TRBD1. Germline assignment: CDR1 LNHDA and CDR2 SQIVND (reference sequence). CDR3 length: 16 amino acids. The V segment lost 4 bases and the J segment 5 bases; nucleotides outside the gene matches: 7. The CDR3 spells CASSRTGLVWANVLTF. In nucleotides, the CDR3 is TGTGCCAGTAGTAGGACAGGGTTGGTCTGGGCCAACGTCCTGACTTTC.

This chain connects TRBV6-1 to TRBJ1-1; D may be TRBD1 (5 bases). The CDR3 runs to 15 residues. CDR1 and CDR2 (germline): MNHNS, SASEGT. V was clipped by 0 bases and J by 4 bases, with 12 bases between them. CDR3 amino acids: CASSEAGPLGTEAFF. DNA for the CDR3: TGTGCCAGCAGTGAAGCGGGACCCTTGGGCACTGAAGCTTTCTTT.

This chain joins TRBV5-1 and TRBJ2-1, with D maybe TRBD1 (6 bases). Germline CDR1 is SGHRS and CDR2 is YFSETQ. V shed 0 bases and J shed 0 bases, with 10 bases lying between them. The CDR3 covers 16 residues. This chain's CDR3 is CASSLDRVSSYNEQFF. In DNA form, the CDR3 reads TGCGCCAGCAGCTTGGACAGGGTTAGCTCCTACAATGAGCAGTTCTTC.

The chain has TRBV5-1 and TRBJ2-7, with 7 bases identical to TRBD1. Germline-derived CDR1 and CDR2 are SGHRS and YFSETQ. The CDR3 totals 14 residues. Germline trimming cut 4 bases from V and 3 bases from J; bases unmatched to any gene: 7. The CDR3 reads CASSRIGTVYEQYF. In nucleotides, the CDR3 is TGCGCCAGCAGCAGGATAGGGACAGTCTACGAGCAGTACTTC.

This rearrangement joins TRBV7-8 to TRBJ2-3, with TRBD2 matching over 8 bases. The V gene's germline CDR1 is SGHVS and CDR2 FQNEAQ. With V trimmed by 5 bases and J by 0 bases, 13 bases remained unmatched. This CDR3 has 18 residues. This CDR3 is CASSPPLRLASSTDTQYF. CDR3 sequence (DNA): TGTGCCAGCAGCCCACCGCTTAGACTAGCGTCTAGCACAGATACGCAGTATTTT.

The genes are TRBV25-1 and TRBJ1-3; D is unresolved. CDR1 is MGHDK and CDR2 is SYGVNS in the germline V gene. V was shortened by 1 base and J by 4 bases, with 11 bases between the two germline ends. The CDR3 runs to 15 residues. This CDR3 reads CASSEWWQDGNTIYF. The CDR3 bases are TGTGCCAGCAGTGAATGGTGGCAAGACGGAAACACCATATATTTT.

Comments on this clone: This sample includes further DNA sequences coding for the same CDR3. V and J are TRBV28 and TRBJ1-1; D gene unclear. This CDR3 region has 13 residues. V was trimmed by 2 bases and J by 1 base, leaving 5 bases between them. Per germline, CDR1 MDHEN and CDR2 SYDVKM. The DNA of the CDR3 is TGTGCCAGCAGTTTACGGGCGAACACTGAAGCTTTCTTT. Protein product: CASSLRANTEAFF.

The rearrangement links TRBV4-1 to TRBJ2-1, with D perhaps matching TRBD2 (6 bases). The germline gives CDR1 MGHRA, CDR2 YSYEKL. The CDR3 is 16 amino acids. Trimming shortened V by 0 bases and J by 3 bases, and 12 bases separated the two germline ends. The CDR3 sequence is CASSQEWDSFYNEQFF. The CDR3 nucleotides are TGCGCCAGCAGCCAAGAATGGGACTCCTTCTACAATGAGCAGTTCTTC.